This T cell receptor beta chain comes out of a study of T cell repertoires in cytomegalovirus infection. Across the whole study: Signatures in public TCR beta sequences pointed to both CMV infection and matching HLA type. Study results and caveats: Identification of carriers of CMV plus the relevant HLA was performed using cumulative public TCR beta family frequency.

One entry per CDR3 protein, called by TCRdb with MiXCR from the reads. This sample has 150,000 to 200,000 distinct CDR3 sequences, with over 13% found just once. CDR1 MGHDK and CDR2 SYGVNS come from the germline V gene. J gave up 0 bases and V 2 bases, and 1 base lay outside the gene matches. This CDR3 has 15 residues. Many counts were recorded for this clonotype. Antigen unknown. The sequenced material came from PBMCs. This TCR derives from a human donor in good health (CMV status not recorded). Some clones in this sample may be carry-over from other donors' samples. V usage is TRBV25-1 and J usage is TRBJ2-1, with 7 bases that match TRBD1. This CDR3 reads CASSEPGGSYNEQFF. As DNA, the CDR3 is TGTGCCAGCAGTGAACCAGGGGGCTCCTACAATGAGCAGTTCTTC. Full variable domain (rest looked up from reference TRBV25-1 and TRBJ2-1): EADIYQTPRYLVIGTGKKITLECSQTMGHDKMYWYQQDPGMELHLIHYSYGVNSTEKGDLSSESTVSRIRTEHFPLTLESARPSHTSQYLCASSEPGGSYNEQFFGPGTRLTVL.